This record covers a single TCR beta chain. It lacks a known antigen. One base away there is no much larger clone; base qualities are not given. Distinct nucleotide sequences in the sample also encode this CDR3. This sample is drawn from a study of blood T cell repertoires in COVID-19 (dated by TCRdb to 2018 to 2020). Study-wide context: The collaborator samples originated in the United States, Italy and Spain and spanned the acute and convalescent phases of COVID-19. The material from the prospective study consisted of cDNA or gDNA derived from T cells, B-cell-depleted T cells, or PBMCs. The dataset comprised deeply sampled blood TCRbeta repertoires from subjects exposed to, actively infected with, or recovered from COVID-19. The repertoires were released in a freely available public database intended as a resource for research on the immune response to SARS-CoV-2. The samples were drawn from two sources: the first 160 participants of the ongoing ImmuneRACE study, and 950 to 1,500 subjects contributed by 6 global collaborators. The sample metadata nearly always contained a de-identified subject ID, COVID-19 status, age in years and sex. Where HLA class I and class II types were available, the types were taken from metadata supplied by the sample provider, not from assay-based typing.

Overall study outcomes, separate from this receptor: How much clinical and demographic metadata was included differed by source and by participant, and the metadata was provided uncurated.

Collaborating institutions collected whole blood in K2EDTA tubes following their own protocols. For TCRbeta analysis, collaborators shipped samples in one of three forms: frozen whole blood, isolated PBMCs, or DNA extracted from either of those sample types. TCRbeta CDR3 regions were amplified from genomic DNA using the immunoSEQ Assay, a bias-controlled multiplex PCR. Processing in the source paper ran as follows. Nucleated cell counts per sample were estimated from amplification of reference gene primers within the assay. Sequence reads were collapsed and filtered to measure the absolute abundance of every unique TCRbeta CDR3 rearrangement. For each sample, productive Simpson clonality was calculated by taking the square root of Simpson's diversity index across productive rearrangements. TCRdb carries this immuneACCESS record with in-frame sequences only. Its versions omit some clonotypes, under half of them owing to an unresolved V gene in the studies checked, with the rest unexplained. V and J calls and clone size are as listed in that table; D and trimming were resolved from the DNA. Within this sample are about 64,000 clones, with more than 75% of them counted one time only. Around 12% of the sample is held by the ten biggest clonotypes.

The TCR comes from a human donor in a cohort sampled during active COVID-19. Sample: peripheral blood.

The DNA reads as follows: TGCGCCAGCAGCTTGCAGGCCGGTAACACCGGGGAGCTGTTTTTT. Its translation reads: CASSLQAGNTGELFF. This sequence uses TRBV5-1 and TRBJ2-2, with the D gene call left open. Its CDR3 holds 15 amino acids, cysteine through phenylalanine. The entry retains the CDR3 DNA only, 45 bases that are in frame from base 1. CDR1 and CDR2 were assigned from the germline V gene as SGHRS and YFSETQ. V was cut back by 1 base and J by 2 bases, leaving a gap of 9 bases between them.